The 25 T cell receptor beta chains in this list originate from one sample, sequenced in a study of blood T cell repertoires in COVID-19 (dated by TCRdb to the early 2020s). The library was produced with the immunoSEQ multiplex PCR assay. TCRdb limited this immuneACCESS table to in-frame rearrangements with V and J called. A share of clones is missing; checked studies link under half to unresolved V genes, and the rest is unexplained. Within this sample are about 120,000 clones, with 80% of them counted one time only. Clones ranked in the top ten supply roughly 25% of the sample. Input material: peripheral blood. The receptors derive from a human donor in a cohort sampled during active COVID-19.

The rearrangement joins TRBV19 to TRBJ2-3; TRBD1 agrees at 9 bases. Germline V CDR1 and CDR2: LNHDA, SQIVND (reference sequence). The CDR3 runs 14 residues. Trimming took 6 bases from V and 9 from J; bases not matched to a gene: 10. CDR3 protein: CASSSGPGQGTQYF. CDR3 bases: TGTGCCAGTAGCAGTGGACCGGGACAGGGAACGCAGTATTTT.

This clone appeared once. The rearrangement joins TRBV24-1 to TRBJ2-1; 9 bases are a match to TRBD2. The V and J ends lost 3 bases and 2 bases, in that order; junction bases with no gene match: 7. The CDR3 is 17 residues long. Germline V gene data show CDR1 as KGHDR and CDR2 as SFDVKD. The CDR3 DNA follows: TGTGCCACCAGTGATCGCGGGGCTAGCGGGACCTACAATGAGCAGTTCTTC. This translates into CATSDRGASGTYNEQFF.

This clone was found once. The rearrangement joins TRBV7-2 to TRBJ2-7, with 11 positions matching TRBD1. The CDR3 has 15 amino acids. Germline V gene data show CDR1 as SGHTA and CDR2 as FQGNSA. Trimming took 3 bases from V and 1 from J; bases not matched to a gene: 2. The CDR3 DNA is TGTGCCAGCAGCTTGGGACAGGGGGAATCCTACGAGCAGTACTTC. This encodes CASSLGQGESYEQYF.

This chain connects TRBV5-1 to TRBJ2-7; the match to TRBD1 covers 7 bases. There are 16 residues in the CDR3. The junction had 21 bases not matched to a gene; V was cut back by 4 bases and J by 11 bases. Germline-derived CDR1 and CDR2 are SGHRS and YFSETQ. The CDR3 region is CASSPDGGQLRGFEYF. CDR3 DNA sequence: TGCGCCAGCAGCCCGGATGGGGGACAGTTAAGGGGGTTTGAGTACTTC.

V and J are TRBV4-3 and TRBJ2-7; TRBD2 aligns across 8 bases. The germline V gene has CDR1 LGHNA and CDR2 YSLEER. This CDR3 is built from 16 residues. J lost 4 bases, V lost 4 bases, and 12 bases had no gene match. The CDR3 region has the DNA TGCGCCAGCAGCCTCTCCTTAGCGGGAATTGGGTACGAGCAGTACTTC. Amino acids: CASSLSLAGIGYEQYF.

V and J are TRBV28 and TRBJ1-6; D gene uncertain. Between the trimmed V and J ends, which lost 6 bases and 8 bases, there was a span of 17 bases. From germline, CDR1 is MDHEN and CDR2 SYDVKM. The CDR3 is 15 amino acids. Here the CDR3 reads CASSRVGLGDSPLHF. The CDR3 region has the DNA TGTGCCAGCAGCCGCGTTGGGCTCGGCGATTCACCCCTCCACTTT.

The chain employs TRBV6-2 or TRBV6-3 and TRBJ2-3; the match to TRBD2 covers 10 bases. Germline V gives CDR1 MNHEY, CDR2 SVGEGT. J lost 3 bases, V lost 4 bases, and 4 bases had no gene match. The CDR3 covers 15 residues. The CDR3 region is CASSSPAGGTDTQYF. As DNA, the CDR3 is TGTGCCAGCAGTTCCCCAGCGGGGGGGACAGATACGCAGTATTTT.

This clone was observed once. The V gene is TRBV12-3 or TRBV12-4, the J gene TRBJ1-5, with 7 bases lining up with TRBD1. The J segment lost 2 bases and the V segment lost 9 bases, leaving 4 bases of the junction unmatched. The CDR3 runs 13 residues. CDR3 residues: CASAGGGNQPQHF. The CDR3 DNA reads as TGTGCCAGTGCAGGGGGTGGCAATCAGCCCCAGCATTTT.

V is TRBV7-2 and J is TRBJ1-4; the D gene is possibly TRBD1 (6 bases). With 6 bases removed from V and 3 bases from J, the gap between germline ends came to 14 bases. The CDR3 sequence is 15 residues long. Germline CDR1 and CDR2: SGHTA and FQGNSA. The DNA for the CDR3 is TGTGCCAGCAGTCCCCGTTGGGGGCCTAATGAAAAACTGTTTTTT. As protein: CASSPRWGPNEKLFF.

In regard to this clone: Additional DNA sequences in this sample encode the identical CDR3. This chain joins TRBV7-9 and TRBJ2-3; 10 nucleotides match TRBD2. CDR1 and CDR2 (germline): SEHNR, FQNEAQ (reference sequence). The V and J ends lost 3 bases and 3 bases, in that order; junction bases with no gene match: 3. The CDR3 runs 15 residues. CDR3 sequence reads: CASSFPTSGTDTQYF. CDR3 nucleotides: TGTGCCAGCAGCTTTCCGACTAGCGGGACAGATACGCAGTATTTT.

The chain links TRBV30 to TRBJ1-6, with D perhaps TRBD1 (5 bases). Trimming left V 1 base short and J 8 bases short, with 12 bases between. Germline V gene sequence: CDR1 GTSNPN, CDR2 SVGIG (reference sequence). The CDR3 totals 14 residues. The chain's CDR3 is CAWSETQGYSPLHF. The CDR3 DNA follows: TGTGCCTGGAGTGAGACCCAGGGTTATTCACCCCTCCACTTT.

The rearrangement uses TRBV24-1 and TRBJ2-3; D not certain. The CDR3 runs 17 residues. Trimming left V 1 base short and J 1 base short, with 14 bases between. Germline lookup yields CDR1 KGHDR and CDR2 SFDVKD. The CDR3 is CATSDFASLHGTDTQYF. In nucleotides, the CDR3 is TGTGCCACCAGTGATTTCGCGTCACTTCACGGCACAGATACGCAGTATTTT.

This clone was seen a single time. V is TRBV27 and J is TRBJ2-2, with TRBD2 matching over 12 bases. V shed 5 bases, J shed 4 bases, and the junction held 8 bases outside the gene matches. From germline, CDR1 is MNHEY and CDR2 SMNVEV (reference sequence). CDR3 size: 17 residues. This chain's CDR3 is CASSEKTSGRFTGELFF. DNA of the CDR3: TGTGCCAGCAGTGAAAAAACTAGCGGGAGGTTCACCGGGGAGCTGTTTTTT.

The chain has TRBV27 and TRBJ2-2; D unclear. V lost 6 bases and J lost 0, with 11 bases in between. Germline CDR1 reads MNHEY; CDR2 reads SMNVEV (reference sequence). The CDR3 extends over 15 amino acids. The CDR3 loop reads CASRIRRTNTGELFF. For the CDR3, the DNA is TGTGCCAGCAGGATCCGGCGGACGAACACCGGGGAGCTGTTTTTT.

The rearrangement links TRBV5-4 to TRBJ1-2; 7 nucleotides match TRBD1. Germline CDR1 SGHNT, CDR2 YYREEE (reference sequence). Trimming removed 6 bases from V and 2 bases from J; junction bases left unmatched: 7. The CDR3 extends over 14 amino acids. The CDR3 coding sequence is TGTGCCAGCACCCCTGGACAGGTGAACTATGGCTACACCTTC. Amino acids: CASTPGQVNYGYTF.

V usage is TRBV6-5 and J usage is TRBJ2-7; TRBD2 agrees at 10 bases. The CDR3 has 14 amino acids. Germline V gene data show CDR1 as MNHEY and CDR2 as SVGAGI. Trimming took 4 bases from V and 5 from J; bases not matched to a gene: 5. The CDR3 coding sequence is TGTGCCAGCAGTTCGGGACTAGCGAACCACGAGCAGTACTTC. Translated: CASSSGLANHEQYF.

V is TRBV4-1 and J is TRBJ2-1; D not certain. Trimming removed 1 base from V and 0 bases from J, with 7 bases in between. The CDR3 extends over 15 amino acids. The germline CDR1 and CDR2 sequences are MGHRA and YSYEKL. The CDR3 protein is CASSQGFSSYNEQFF. CDR3 sequence (DNA): TGCGCCAGCAGCCAAGGGTTTAGCTCCTACAATGAGCAGTTCTTC.

The rearrangement joins TRBV29-1 to TRBJ1-2; 9 positions match TRBD1. From germline, CDR1 is SQVTM and CDR2 ANQGSEA. The length of the CDR3 is 15 residues. V was pared by 3 bases and J by 4 bases, with 9 bases of the junction left unmatched. This chain's CDR3 is CSVDPTGQGGYGYTF. CDR3 DNA sequence: TGCAGCGTTGACCCAACGGGACAGGGAGGCTATGGCTACACCTTC.

The V call is TRBV7-9, the J call TRBJ1-4, with 7 bases that match TRBD1. The CDR3 loop spans 14 amino acids. V lost 0 bases and J lost 7; bases outside the gene matches: 2. The germline gives CDR1 SEHNR, CDR2 FQNEAQ (reference sequence). The CDR3 sequence is CASSLARTGEKLFF. CDR3 sequence (DNA): TGTGCCAGCAGCTTAGCAAGGACAGGTGAAAAACTGTTTTTT.

In its sample, this clone was seen many times. The J gene is TRBJ2-7, the V gene TRBV7-9; tentative D call: TRBD2 (6 bases). This CDR3 comprises 14 residues. V gave up 1 base and J gave up 7 bases, with 14 bases separating them. The germline V gene has CDR1 SEHNR and CDR2 FQNEAQ (reference sequence). CDR3 nucleotides: TGTGCCAGCAGCTTAGGGCGGGGTCTTACAGAGCAGTACTTC. It translates to CASSLGRGLTEQYF.

The chain employs TRBV7-7 and TRBJ2-2; a possible D gene is TRBD1 (5 bases). V gave up 5 bases and J gave up 4 bases, with 11 bases separating them. The CDR3 length is 14 residues. Germline-derived CDR1 and CDR2 are SSHAT and FNYEAQ (reference sequence). In DNA form, the CDR3 reads TGTGCCAGCAGCGAGACCACAGGCACCGGGGAGCTGTTTTTT. It yields the protein CASSETTGTGELFF.

This sequence joins TRBV2 and TRBJ2-5; 9 bases are a match to TRBD1. The CDR3 consists of 13 residues. The ends lost 10 bases at V and 5 bases at J; junction bases unmatched: 8. Germline loops: CDR1 SNHLY, CDR2 FYNNEI. CDR3 sequence reads: CAITQGARETQYF. DNA of the CDR3: TGTGCCATAACACAGGGGGCAAGGGAGACCCAGTACTTC.

The chain employs TRBV6-6 and TRBJ2-7; D possibly corresponds to TRBD1 (6 bases). V shed 6 bases and J shed 4 bases, with 16 bases lying between them. CDR3 length: 14 residues. The germline V gene has CDR1 MNHNY and CDR2 SVGAGI (reference sequence). DNA of the CDR3: TGTGCCAGCAGCGACTCTCGCCAGGGGTACGAGCAGTACTTC. Translating it yields CASSDSRQGYEQYF.

This rearrangement joins TRBV7-3 to TRBJ2-1, with 7 bases that match TRBD1. CDR1 and CDR2 from the germline V gene are SGHTA and FQGTGA. This CDR3 contains 13 residues. V gave up 5 bases and J gave up 9 bases; unmatched junction bases: 7. CDR3 bases: TGTGCCAGCAGCCCCGACAGGGCGGGTGAGCAGTTCTTC. Its protein is CASSPDRAGEQFF. The full variable domain, its missing parts supplied by reference TRBV7-3 and TRBJ2-1, is GAGVSQTPSNKVTEKGKYVELRCDPISGHTALYWYRQSLGQGPEFLIYFQGTGAADDSGLPNDRFFAVRPEGSVSTLKIQRTERGDSAVYLCASSPDRAGEQFFGPGTRLTVL.

This clone was picked up one time. The chain carries TRBV6-1 and TRBJ2-2, with D perhaps TRBD1 (6 bases). CDR1 and CDR2 from the germline V gene are MNHNS and SASEGT. V lost 1 base and J 7 bases, leaving 10 bases between the germline ends. The CDR3 is 14 amino acids. The CDR3 bases are TGTGCCAGCAGTGAAGAGGGGGTTGTCGGGGAGCTGTTTTTT. It specifies CASSEEGVVGELFF.